These 32 T cell receptor beta chains were sequenced from one sample in a study of blood T cells in healthy people across ages. A second PCR, run for about 6 to 11 cycles, used a sample-barcoded 5' primer plus a J-beta primer mix. Via MiXCR, TCRdb re-called the 5' RACE reads, giving one row per CDR3 protein. The sample gives 1.5 million to 2 million distinct CDR3 sequences, about two fifths of which show up once; 23% is in the top ten. Source material: blood. The source of these receptors is a human donor in good health.

The chain joins TRBV12-3 or TRBV12-4 to TRBJ2-7; weak D call: TRBD2 (5 bases). Trimming removed 6 bases from V and 3 bases from J, with 15 bases in between. There are 14 residues in the CDR3. The CDR3 DNA is TGTGCCAGCAGCATCGGGGTCGGTGACTACGAGCAGTACTTC. Translated: CASSIGVGDYEQYF.

This clonotype was detected a few times. The V call is TRBV18, the J call TRBJ2-4; no definite D call. The V gene's germline CDR1 is KGHSH and CDR2 LQKENI. The CDR3 consists of 16 residues. V lost 5 bases and J 1 base, leaving 15 bases between the germline ends. Written as DNA, the CDR3 is TGTGCCAGCTCATCGAGCCCCGACCTGGCCAAAAACATTCAGTACTTC. Amino acids: CASSSSPDLAKNIQYF.

This clonotype occurred a few times. The V gene is TRBV6-2 or TRBV6-3, the J gene TRBJ2-1, with 9 bases identical to TRBD1. The J segment lost 5 bases and the V segment lost 0 bases, leaving 5 bases of the junction unmatched. The germline gives CDR1 MNHEY, CDR2 SVGEGT. This CDR3 is built from 16 residues. CDR3 bases: TGTGCCAGCAGTTACTCCATGGACAGGGGCGACAATGAGCAGTTCTTC. It specifies CASSYSMDRGDNEQFF.

The chain carries TRBV7-8 and TRBJ1-6; no firm D call. V lost 2 bases, J lost 10 bases, and 9 bases lay in between. The CDR3 runs 13 residues. Germline-derived CDR1 and CDR2 are SGHVS and FQNEAQ. For the CDR3, the DNA is TGTGCCAGCAGCTTAAGGGCCGTCTCACCCCTCCACTTT. Amino acid sequence: CASSLRAVSPLHF. The whole variable domain, remainder taken from reference TRBV7-8 and TRBJ1-6, is GAGVSQSPRYKVAKRGQDVALRCDPISGHVSLFWYQQALGQGPEFLTYFQNEAQLDKSGLPSDRFFAERPEGSVSTLKIQRTQQEDSAVYLCASSLRAVSPLHFGNGTRLTVT.

This chain uses TRBV4-3 with TRBJ1-2; perhaps TRBD1 as D (5 bases). Trimming took 1 base from V and 7 from J, leaving 19 bases between them. CDR1 is LGHNA and CDR2 is YSLEER in the germline V gene. The length of the CDR3 is 16 residues. Here the CDR3 DNA reads TGCGCCAGCAGCCAAGGCTCTTCAGGGAATGAACTTGGCTACACCTTC. Protein sequence: CASSQGSSGNELGYTF.

The genes are TRBV5-1 and TRBJ1-2; D uncertain. The CDR3 runs 13 residues. Germline values: CDR1 SGHRS, CDR2 YFSETQ. Trimming removed 0 bases at V and 7 bases at J, with 10 bases between. CDR3 residues: CASSLDPGIGYTF. The DNA for the CDR3 is TGCGCCAGCAGCTTGGATCCGGGTATTGGCTACACCTTC.

The V call is TRBV6-2 or TRBV6-3, the J call TRBJ2-7; either TRBD1 or TRBD2 may fit D (5 bases each). Germline values: CDR1 MNHEY, CDR2 SVGEGT. V dropped 2 bases and J dropped 2 bases, with 13 bases sitting between them. This CDR3 is 15 amino acids long. CDR3 sequence reads: CASSYDAGAPYEQYF. The CDR3 DNA is TGTGCCAGCAGTTACGACGCCGGGGCACCCTACGAGCAGTACTTC.

Details on this clonotype: Relative to the germline gene, one junction end is altered; a read error may explain this. This chain connects TRBV9 to TRBJ2-1; D not certain. CDR3 size: 16 residues. Per the germline V gene, CDR1 is SGDLS and CDR2 is YYNGEE. The CDR3 DNA follows: TGTGCCTGCAGCGCCCAAAACTCAGACTCCTACAATGAGCAGTTCTTC. Translation: CACSAQNSDSYNEQFF. Full variable domain (outside the CDR3, taken from reference TRBV9 and TRBJ2-1): DSGVTQTPKHLITATGQRVTLRCSPRSGDLSVYWYQQSLDQGLQFLIQYYNGEERAKGNILERFSAQQFPDLHSELNLSSLELGDSALYFCACSAQNSDSYNEQFFGPGTRLTVL.

The chain joins TRBV29-1 to TRBJ2-3; D uncertain. The length of the CDR3 is 13 residues. Per germline, CDR1 SQVTM and CDR2 ANQGSEA. Trimming removed 3 bases from V and 3 bases from J, with 10 bases in between. Here the CDR3 DNA reads TGCAGCGTTGAGGGTTTTGATACAGATACGCAGTATTTT. Translation: CSVEGFDTDTQYF.

This clonotype was observed a handful of times. The chain couples TRBV20-1 to TRBJ1-1; D gene unclear. Germline CDR1 is DFQATT and CDR2 is SNEGSKA (reference sequence). There are 14 residues in the CDR3. Trimming pared 0 bases from V and 3 bases from J, leaving 11 bases between. The CDR3 reads CSAREAVMDTEAFF. The CDR3 DNA reads TGCAGTGCTAGAGAGGCGGTCATGGACACTGAAGCTTTCTTT.

The J gene is TRBJ2-4, the V gene TRBV7-2, with D possibly called TRBD1 or TRBD2 (5 bases each). The DNA end is a closer match to TRBJ2-7, so the J assignment may be wrong. The germline V gene encodes CDR1 SGHTA and CDR2 FQGNSA. This CDR3 is 15 amino acids long. CDR3 protein: CASSDPPGASYEQYF. The CDR3 region has the DNA TGTGCCAGCAGCGATCCTCCCGGGGCCTCTTACGAGCAGTACTTC.

There are a few counts of this clonotype. V usage is TRBV15 and J usage is TRBJ2-7, with D possibly matching TRBD1 (5 bases). Germline V gene data show CDR1 as LNHNV and CDR2 as YYDKDF (reference sequence). V shed 2 bases and J shed 7 bases, with 15 bases lying between them. The CDR3 covers 14 residues. Here the CDR3 reads CATSRLGHGVEQYF. The CDR3 region has the DNA TGTGCCACCAGCAGACTAGGACACGGCGTAGAGCAGTACTTC.

The V call is TRBV10-3, the J call TRBJ2-3; D not resolved. The CDR3 runs to 11 residues. Per the germline V gene, CDR1 is ENHRY and CDR2 is SYGVKD. V was clipped by 10 bases and J by 5 bases, with 10 bases between them. The CDR3 bases are TGTGCCACCACAACGCAAGATACGCAGTATTTT. Encoded protein: CATTTQDTQYF.

The J gene is TRBJ2-4, the V gene TRBV21-1; TRBD2 was called by the table and not checked on the DNA. TRBV21-1 is flagged as a pseudogene. The CDR3 is 18 amino acids. The CDR3 DNA is TGTGCCAGCAGCAAAGGGGGGGAGAGAGGGCCTGCCAAAAACATTCAGTACTTC. Translated, it gives CASSKGGERGPAKNIQYF.

With regard to this clonotype: A read error is possible here, since a much larger clone lies one base away. The rearrangement uses TRBV29-1 and TRBJ2-1; 8 bases are shared with TRBD2. This CDR3 has 13 amino acids. Unmatched junction bases numbered 7, after V lost 7 bases and J lost 5 bases. Germline-derived CDR1 and CDR2 are SQVTM and ANQGSEA. The DNA for the CDR3 is TGCAGCGGTGGGTTAGCGGGGCACAATGAGCAGTTCTTC. Translated, it gives CSGGLAGHNEQFF.

V and J are TRBV10-3 and TRBJ1-1; D gene ambiguous. The V end lost 3 bases, the J end lost 7 bases, and 15 bases lay between the germline ends. Per the germline V gene, CDR1 is ENHRY and CDR2 is SYGVKD. There are 14 residues in the CDR3. The CDR3 DNA follows: TGTGCCATCAGTGACCCTCGGAGGGTATATGAAGCTTTCTTT. Translation gives CAISDPRRVYEAFF.

Only one count was recorded for this clonotype. This chain links TRBV12-3 or TRBV12-4 with TRBJ2-5; TRBD2 matches 11 bases. The ends lost 3 bases at V and 4 bases at J; junction bases unmatched: 4. The CDR3 is 15 amino acids. Here the CDR3 reads CASSFPSGGLETQYF. The CDR3 coding sequence is TGTGCCAGCAGTTTTCCTAGCGGGGGGCTAGAGACCCAGTACTTC.

This clonotype was seen ten or more times. At one boundary the junction diverges from the germline segment, which might be a read error. The CDR3 DNA sequence: TGTGCCAGCAGCCCCCGGACAGGGCCCTACGAGCAGTACTTC. The encoded protein is CASSPRTGPYEQYF. The V and J genes are TRBV4-1 and TRBJ2-7, with 8 positions matching TRBD1. This CDR3 contains 14 residues. Germline-derived CDR1 and CDR2 are MGHRA and YSYEKL.

The chain uses TRBV10-3 and TRBJ1-2; D is ambiguous. There are 15 residues in the CDR3. Per germline, CDR1 ENHRY and CDR2 SYGVKD. Trimming took 0 bases from V and 1 from J, leaving 9 bases between them. The CDR3 protein is CAISESREFNYGYTF. DNA for the CDR3: TGTGCCATCAGTGAGTCGAGGGAGTTTAACTATGGCTACACCTTC.

J is TRBJ2-5 and V is TRBV3-1; 7 nucleotides match TRBD2. Germline V lookup: CDR1 LGHDT, CDR2 YNNKEL (reference sequence). V trimming: 0 bases; J trimming: 5 bases; junction bases outside the gene matches: 6. The CDR3 extends over 15 amino acids. CDR3: CASSQESQGGETQYF. The CDR3, as DNA: TGTGCCAGCAGCCAAGAGAGTCAGGGAGGGGAGACCCAGTACTTC.

At least ten counts were recorded for this clonotype. A much bigger clone sits one base away, suggesting this may be a read error. This chain uses TRBV6-1 with TRBJ2-3, with 10 bases fitting TRBD2. After removal of 2 bases from V and 4 bases from J, the junction contained 0 bases not matched to a gene. Germline assignment: CDR1 MNHNS and CDR2 SASEGT. CDR3 size: 14 residues. The CDR3 here is CASSELAGADTQYF. CDR3 DNA: TGTGCCAGCAGTGAACTAGCGGGGGCAGATACGCAGTATTTT.

The rearrangement joins TRBV12-3 or TRBV12-4 to TRBJ1-2; TRBD1 matches at 7 bases. This CDR3 contains 11 residues. V was pared by 4 bases and J by 12 bases, with 5 bases of the junction left unmatched. The CDR3 region is CASSSGGVHTF. DNA for the CDR3: TGTGCCAGCAGTTCAGGGGGGGTCCACACCTTC.

The chain employs TRBV21-1 and TRBJ1-1. TRBV21-1 is termed a pseudogene. This CDR3 contains 20 residues. The CDR3 sequence: CASSTLVLSANEKLNTEAFF. The CDR3 coding sequence is TGTGCCAGCAGCACCCTAGTTTTATCAGCTAACGAAAAACTGAACACTGAAGCTTTCTTT.

The chain combines TRBV11-1 with TRBJ2-1, with 7 positions matching TRBD2. This CDR3 has 15 amino acids. Germline V CDR1 and CDR2: SGHAT, FQDESV (reference sequence). V was pared by 5 bases and J by 6 bases, with 10 bases of the junction left unmatched. CDR3 sequence: CASSVQRGVANEQFF. DNA of the CDR3: TGTGCCAGCAGCGTTCAGCGGGGAGTTGCCAATGAGCAGTTCTTC.

The chain uses TRBV28 and TRBJ2-5, with 7 nucleotides matching TRBD1. The J call may not be correct, given that the DNA end is closer to TRBJ2-7. The CDR3 runs 17 residues. Germline V gene sequence: CDR1 MDHEN, CDR2 SYDVKM. The CDR3 nucleotides read TGTGCCAGCAGTTCCCTTAAAGCCGGGACAGCTTATTACGAGCAGTACTTC. This gives the protein CASSSLKAGTAYYEQYF.

Comment on this clonotype: The junction departs from the called germline gene at one end, perhaps through a read error. The gene calls are TRBV29-1 and TRBJ1-1; D remains unclear. The CDR3 runs to 12 residues. Per germline, CDR1 SQVTM and CDR2 ANQGSEA. CDR3 in amino acids: CSVLTVNTEAFF. CDR3 sequence (DNA): TGCAGCGTTCTAACGGTTAACACCGAAGCTTTCTTT.

This clonotype has a handful of counts. The chain recombines TRBV7-2 with TRBJ1-2; TRBD1 agrees at 8 bases. This CDR3 region has 14 residues. J was trimmed by 4 bases and V by 5 bases; bases with no gene match: 6. The germline gives CDR1 SGHTA, CDR2 FQGNSA. CDR3 in DNA: TGTGCCAGCAGCCCGATGACAGGGGCCTATGGCTACACCTTC. Protein product: CASSPMTGAYGYTF.

This clonotype was counted between two and nine times. The CDR3 DNA reads as TGTGCCACCAGTGATACCGCAGGGGGGAAGAACTATGGCTACACCTTC. Amino acid sequence: CATSDTAGGKNYGYTF. This chain uses TRBV24-1 with TRBJ1-2; 7 bases agree with TRBD1. Germline assignment: CDR1 KGHDR and CDR2 SFDVKD. V gave up 3 bases and J gave up 2 bases; unmatched junction bases: 8. CDR3 length: 16 residues.

CDR3 bases: TGTGCCAGCAACAATTTCAGGGATTGGGTTTATGGCTACACCTTC. It encodes CASNNFRDWVYGYTF. This sequence joins TRBV6-6 and TRBJ1-2; D may be TRBD1 (5 bases). V was pared by 7 bases and J by 5 bases, with 20 bases between. The CDR3 covers 15 residues. Germline CDR1 and CDR2: MNHNY and SVGAGI (reference sequence).

As for this clonotype: Germline is not matched at one junction end, which may reflect a read error. The chain links TRBV6-5 to TRBJ2-7; 8 positions match TRBD2. Germline CDR1 and CDR2: MNHEY and SVGAGI. The length of the CDR3 is 15 residues. The CDR3 DNA sequence: TGTGCCATCAGTGAGTTTTCGGGGGGGCCCTACGAGCAGTACTTC. It encodes CAISEFSGGPYEQYF.

The V gene is TRBV6-2 or TRBV6-3, the J gene TRBJ1-2, with TRBD1 matching 8 bases. V dropped 6 bases and J dropped 4; count of bases not matched to a gene: 22. CDR1 and CDR2 from the germline V gene are MNHEY and SVGEGT. The CDR3 has 19 residues. This CDR3 is CASRSGPGQALSMLYGYTF. CDR3 nucleotides: TGTGCCAGCAGGTCCGGACCGGGACAGGCATTATCAATGCTCTATGGCTACACCTTC.

The CDR3 loop reads CASSQEPRDEQYF. In DNA form, the CDR3 reads TGCGCCAGCAGCCAGGAGCCGCGGGACGAGCAGTACTTC. This rearrangement joins TRBV4-1 to TRBJ2-7; possible D gene TRBD2, 5 bases. CDR1 MGHRA and CDR2 YSYEKL come from the germline V gene. This CDR3 is built from 13 residues. The V and J ends lost 3 bases and 5 bases respectively, with 11 bases between them.